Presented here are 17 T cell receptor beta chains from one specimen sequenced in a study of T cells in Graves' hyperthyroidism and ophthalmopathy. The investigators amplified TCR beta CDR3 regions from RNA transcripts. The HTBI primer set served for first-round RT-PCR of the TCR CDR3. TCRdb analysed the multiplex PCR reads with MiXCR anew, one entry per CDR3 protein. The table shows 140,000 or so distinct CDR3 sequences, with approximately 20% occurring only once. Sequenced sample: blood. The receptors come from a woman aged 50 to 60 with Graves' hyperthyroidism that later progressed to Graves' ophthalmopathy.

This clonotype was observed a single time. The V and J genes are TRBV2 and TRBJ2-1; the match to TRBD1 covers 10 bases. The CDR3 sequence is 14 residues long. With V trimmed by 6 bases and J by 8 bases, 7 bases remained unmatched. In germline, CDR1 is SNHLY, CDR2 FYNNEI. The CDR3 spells CASRQTGGLDEQFF. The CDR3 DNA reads TGTGCCAGCAGACAGACAGGGGGCTTAGATGAGCAGTTCTTC.

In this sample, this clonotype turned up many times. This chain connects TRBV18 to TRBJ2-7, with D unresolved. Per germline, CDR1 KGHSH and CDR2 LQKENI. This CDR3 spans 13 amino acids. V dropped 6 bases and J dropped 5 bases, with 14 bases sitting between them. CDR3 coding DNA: TGTGCCAGCTCCCTTGATGAGCCCAACGAGCAGTACTTC. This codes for CASSLDEPNEQYF.

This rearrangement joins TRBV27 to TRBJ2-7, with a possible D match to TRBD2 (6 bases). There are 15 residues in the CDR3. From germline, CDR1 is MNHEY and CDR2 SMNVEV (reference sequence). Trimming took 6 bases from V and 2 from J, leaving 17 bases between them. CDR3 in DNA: TGTGCCAGCAGCTCCGCTCGCGGGGTCCCCTACGAGCAGTACTTC. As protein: CASSSARGVPYEQYF.

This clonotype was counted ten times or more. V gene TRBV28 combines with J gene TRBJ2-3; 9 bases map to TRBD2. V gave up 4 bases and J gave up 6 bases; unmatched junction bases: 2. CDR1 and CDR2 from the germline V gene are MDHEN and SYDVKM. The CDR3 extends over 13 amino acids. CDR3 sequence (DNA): TGTGCCAGCAGTTCCGCGGGAGGGGATACGCAGTATTTT. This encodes CASSSAGGDTQYF.

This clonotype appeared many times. Written as DNA, the CDR3 is TGTGCCAGCACTCAGGGTACTAAAGGAGGTTCCTACAATGAGCAGTTCTTC. Amino acids: CASTQGTKGGSYNEQFF. The chain combines TRBV28 with TRBJ2-1; possibly TRBD1 or TRBD2 for D (5 bases each). V lost 7 bases and J 1 base, leaving 20 bases between the germline ends. This CDR3 is 17 amino acids long. Germline lookup yields CDR1 MDHEN and CDR2 SYDVKM.

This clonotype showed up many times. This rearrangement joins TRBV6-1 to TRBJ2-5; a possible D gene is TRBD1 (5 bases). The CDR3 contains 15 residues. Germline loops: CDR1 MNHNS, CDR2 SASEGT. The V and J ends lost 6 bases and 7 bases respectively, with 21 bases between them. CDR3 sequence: CASSVLSGRAGTQYF. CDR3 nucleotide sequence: TGTGCCAGCAGCGTCTTATCGGGCAGGGCAGGGACCCAGTACTTC.

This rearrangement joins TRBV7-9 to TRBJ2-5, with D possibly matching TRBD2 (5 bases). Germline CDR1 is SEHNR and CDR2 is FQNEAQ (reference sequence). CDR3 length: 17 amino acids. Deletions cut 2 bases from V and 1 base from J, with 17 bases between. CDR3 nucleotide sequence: TGTGCCAGCAGCTTACGGGGTATGGCTGGTCTCCAAGAGACCCAGTACTTC. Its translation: CASSLRGMAGLQETQYF. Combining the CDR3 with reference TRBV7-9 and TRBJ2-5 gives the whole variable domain DTGVSQNPRHKITKRGQNVTFRCDPISEHNRLYWYRQTLGQGPEFLTYFQNEAQLEKSRLLSDRFSAERPKGSFSTLEIQRTEQGDSAMYLCASSLRGMAGLQETQYFGPGTRLLVL.

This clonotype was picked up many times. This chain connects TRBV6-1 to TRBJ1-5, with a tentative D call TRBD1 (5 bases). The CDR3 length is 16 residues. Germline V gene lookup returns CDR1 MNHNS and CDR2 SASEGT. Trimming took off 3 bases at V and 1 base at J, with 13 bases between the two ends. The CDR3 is CASSEGLEGSNQPQHF. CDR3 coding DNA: TGTGCCAGCAGTGAGGGACTTGAAGGGAGCAATCAGCCCCAGCATTTT.

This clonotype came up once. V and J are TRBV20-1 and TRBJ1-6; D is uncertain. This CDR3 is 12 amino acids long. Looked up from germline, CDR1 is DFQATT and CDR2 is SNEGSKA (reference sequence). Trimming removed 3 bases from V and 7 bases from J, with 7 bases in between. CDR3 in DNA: TGCAGTGCTAGTTTCCGGAATTCACCCCTCCACTTT. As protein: CSASFRNSPLHF.

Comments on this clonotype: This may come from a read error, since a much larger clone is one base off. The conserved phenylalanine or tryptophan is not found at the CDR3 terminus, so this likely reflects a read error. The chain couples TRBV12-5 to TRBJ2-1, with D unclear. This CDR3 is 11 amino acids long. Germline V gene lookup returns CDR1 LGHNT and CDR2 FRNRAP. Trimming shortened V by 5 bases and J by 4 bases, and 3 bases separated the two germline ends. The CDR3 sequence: CASGTYNEQFL. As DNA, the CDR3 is TGTGCTAGTGGTACTTACAATGAGCAGTTCCTC.

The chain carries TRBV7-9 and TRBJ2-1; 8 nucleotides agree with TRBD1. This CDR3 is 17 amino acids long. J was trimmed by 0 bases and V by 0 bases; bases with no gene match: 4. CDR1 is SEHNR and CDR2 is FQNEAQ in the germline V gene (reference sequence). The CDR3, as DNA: TGTGCCAGCAGCTTAGCCTGGACAGGGAGCTCCTACAATGAGCAGTTCTTC. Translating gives CASSLAWTGSSYNEQFF.

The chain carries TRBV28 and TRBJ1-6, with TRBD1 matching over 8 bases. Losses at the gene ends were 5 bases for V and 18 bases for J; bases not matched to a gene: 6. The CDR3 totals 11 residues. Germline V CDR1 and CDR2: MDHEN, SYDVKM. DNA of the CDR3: TGTGCCAGCAGTACAGGGGGACGCCCCCACTTT. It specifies CASSTGGRPHF.

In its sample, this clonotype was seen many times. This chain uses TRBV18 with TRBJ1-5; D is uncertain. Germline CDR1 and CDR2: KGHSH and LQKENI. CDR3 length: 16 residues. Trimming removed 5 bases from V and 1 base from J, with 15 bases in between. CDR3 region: CASSATGVSSNQPQHF. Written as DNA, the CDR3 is TGTGCCAGCTCAGCAACCGGGGTATCGAGCAATCAGCCCCAGCATTTT.

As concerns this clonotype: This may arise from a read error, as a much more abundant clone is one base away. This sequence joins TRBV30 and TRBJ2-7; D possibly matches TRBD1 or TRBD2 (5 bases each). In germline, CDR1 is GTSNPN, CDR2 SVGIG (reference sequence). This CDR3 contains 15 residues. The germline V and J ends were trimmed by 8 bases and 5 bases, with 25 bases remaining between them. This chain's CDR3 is CARARGEGGLDEQYF. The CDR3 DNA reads TGTGCCCGCGCGAGGGGTGAAGGAGGCCTCGACGAGCAGTACTTC.

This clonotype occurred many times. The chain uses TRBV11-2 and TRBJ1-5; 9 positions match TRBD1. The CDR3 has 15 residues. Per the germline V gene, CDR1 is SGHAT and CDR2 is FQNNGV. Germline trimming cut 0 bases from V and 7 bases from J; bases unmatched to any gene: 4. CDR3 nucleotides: TGTGCCAGCAGCTTAGATGGGACAGGGAAACAGCCCCAGCATTTT. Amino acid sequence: CASSLDGTGKQPQHF.

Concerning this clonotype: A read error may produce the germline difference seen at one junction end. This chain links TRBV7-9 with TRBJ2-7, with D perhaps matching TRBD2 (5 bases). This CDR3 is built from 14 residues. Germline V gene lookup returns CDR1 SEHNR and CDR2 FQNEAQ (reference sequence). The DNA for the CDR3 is TGTGCCAGCAGCCTAGCCGGAGCCACCTACGAGCAGTACTTC. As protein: CASSLAGATYEQYF.

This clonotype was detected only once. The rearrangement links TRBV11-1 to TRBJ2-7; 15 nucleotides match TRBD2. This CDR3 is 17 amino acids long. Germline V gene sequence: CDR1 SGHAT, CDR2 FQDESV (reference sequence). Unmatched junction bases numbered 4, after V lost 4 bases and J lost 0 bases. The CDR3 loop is CASSWAGLAGGSYEQYF. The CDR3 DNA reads TGTGCCAGCAGCTGGGCGGGACTAGCGGGAGGCTCCTACGAGCAGTACTTC.